The clone carrying this T cell receptor (beta chain) appeared once. The table came from immunoSEQ multiplex PCR; TCRdb's copy has only in-frame clones and leaves some out. The table lists some 69,000 clones, 94% of them singletons, with around 0.15% in the top ten. This sample was included in a study of CD4 T cells in relation to SARS-CoV-2 and coronaviruses. Unexposed donor CD4+ T cells date from about 2011-2018, before the COVID-19 pandemic. This CDR3 region has 16 residues. CDR1 LGHDT and CDR2 YNNKEL come from the germline V gene (reference sequence). The V end lost 5 bases, the J end lost 3 bases, and 20 bases lay between the germline ends.

The V and J genes are TRBV3-1 (or the pseudogene TRBV3-2) and TRBJ2-7; no firm D call. Sequencing used naive CD4+ T cells from PBMCs. The subset was: naive CD4+ T cells isolated by negative enrichment. This sequence originates from a human donor in good health. The CDR3: CASSGWVGYQNYEQYF. As DNA, the CDR3 is TGTGCCAGCAGCGGGTGGGTGGGCTACCAAAACTACGAGCAGTACTTC.